This T cell receptor (beta chain) was documented in a study of long-term antiretroviral therapy in people with HIV. Study-level information: About a decade before 2015, the earliest samples were taken when ART was typically delayed.

Findings and limits, study-wide: Once patients were on ART, diversity went higher but still fell short of transplant donor controls.

The immunoSEQ assay was v3.0, run at survey level. Here immunoSEQ multiplex PCR was the method, and the copy in TCRdb shows in-frame clones only, minus some. The sample lists about 20,000 clones; approximately 80% were seen once. Note on this clone: No antigen is known for it.

V gave up 1 base and J gave up 4 bases; unmatched junction bases: 6. The CDR3 is 15 residues long. The V gene's germline CDR1 is SGHTA and CDR2 FQGNSA. The specimen comprised unsorted PBMCs, sampled 1.2 years after starting antiretroviral therapy. The clonotype comes from a woman aged 40-49 years with HIV. The chain has TRBV7-2 and TRBJ1-2; TRBD1 matches 7 bases. The CDR3 DNA follows: TGTGCCAGCAGCTTAGGACAGGGCAAGAGCTATGGCTACACCTTC. Its protein is CASSLGQGKSYGYTF.